Shown below are 18 T cell receptor beta chains from a single sample sequenced in a study of siplizumab effects on memory and regulatory T cells. Sequenced by immunoSEQ multiplex PCR; TCRdb stores in-frame clones only, minus some. The data show tens of thousands of clones, roughly 95% seen once. Sequencing was performed on naive CD4+ T cells sorted from blood. The receptors originated from a human donor in good health.

This chain connects TRBV5-1 to TRBJ1-4; 10 bases match TRBD1. CDR3 length: 15 residues. The ends lost 3 bases at V and 3 bases at J; junction bases unmatched: 2. Germline CDR1 is SGHRS and CDR2 is YFSETQ. The CDR3 loop reads CASSWDRGANEKLFF. CDR3 nucleotide sequence: TGCGCCAGCAGCTGGGACAGGGGCGCTAATGAAAAACTGTTTTTT.

This chain connects TRBV7-9 to TRBJ2-2; possibly TRBD1 for D (5 bases). Trimming pared 0 bases from V and 6 bases from J, leaving 8 bases between. Germline V CDR1 and CDR2: SEHNR, FQNEAQ (reference sequence). CDR3 length: 14 amino acids. CDR3 coding DNA: TGTGCCAGCAGCTTAGCGATAGGGGCCGGGGAGCTGTTTTTT. As protein: CASSLAIGAGELFF.

The V and J genes are TRBV6-5 and TRBJ1-1; TRBD1 matches at 7 bases. CDR1 and CDR2 (germline): MNHEY, SVGAGI. CDR3 length equals 14 residues. V was clipped by 6 bases and J by 3 bases; unmatched bases: 7. CDR3 in DNA: TGTGCCAGCAGAAAAGACAGGGACTACACTGAAGCTTTCTTT. It specifies CASRKDRDYTEAFF.

The chain carries TRBV19 and TRBJ1-5; D is perhaps TRBD1 (6 bases). Germline V gives CDR1 LNHDA, CDR2 SQIVND (reference sequence). V lost 3 bases and J lost 2, with 14 bases in between. The CDR3 extends over 16 amino acids. Written as DNA, the CDR3 is TGTGCCAGTAGTATTGGGGGGGCGCCGGGCAATCAGCCCCAGCATTTT. This codes for CASSIGGAPGNQPQHF.

V usage is TRBV2 and J usage is TRBJ1-3; D is unclear. Per the germline V gene, CDR1 is SNHLY and CDR2 is FYNNEI. This CDR3 has 14 amino acids. Trimming removed 6 bases from V and 0 bases from J, with 9 bases in between. CDR3 DNA: TGTGCCAGCAGGGCAGGAGTCTCTGGAAACACCATATATTTT. Protein: CASRAGVSGNTIYF.

The chain carries TRBV2 and TRBJ2-1, with 8 bases that match TRBD2. V lost 7 bases, J lost 8 bases, and 13 bases stayed unmatched. Germline V gene data show CDR1 as SNHLY and CDR2 as FYNNEI. The CDR3 is made up of 15 amino acids. CDR3 DNA: TGTGCCAGCACCCGGGGAGCGGGGGTCCTACATGAGCAGTTCTTC. Amino acids: CASTRGAGVLHEQFF.

This sequence joins TRBV7-3 and TRBJ2-3; D gene uncertain. Trimming cost V 6 bases and J 2 bases, with 9 bases left between them. CDR3 length: 13 amino acids. Germline lookup yields CDR1 SGHTA and CDR2 FQGTGA. DNA for the CDR3: TGTGCCAGCAGTCAAACTTACACAGATACGCAGTATTTT. Translated: CASSQTYTDTQYF.

Concerning this clone: Given the absence of the conserved phenylalanine or tryptophan at the CDR3 end, a read error is likely. It is unclear where the CDR3 begins or ends on the DNA, so no DNA is shown, and the CDR3 is as TCRdb lists it. The chain has TRBV6-5 and TRBJ1-2; TRBD1 was called by the table and not checked on the DNA. With termini counted, the CDR3 has 12 amino acids. Germline CDR1 MNHEY, CDR2 SVGAGI. The CDR3 loop is CASSYLAGTQRI.

The chain couples TRBV5-6 to TRBJ2-3; 7 bases line up with TRBD2. Unmatched junction bases numbered 4, after V lost 1 base and J lost 2 bases. The germline V gene has CDR1 SGHDT and CDR2 YYEEEE. The CDR3 runs to 15 residues. CDR3 sequence (DNA): TGTGCCAGCAGCTTGAAGCGGGGAAACACAGATACGCAGTATTTT. Encoded protein: CASSLKRGNTDTQYF.

The rearrangement links TRBV7-6 to TRBJ1-3, with TRBD1 matching over 8 bases. Trimming at V came to 5 bases and at J to 7 bases, leaving 4 bases not matched to a gene. Germline V gene lookup returns CDR1 SGHVS and CDR2 FNYEAQ. This CDR3 region has 13 residues. The CDR3 DNA sequence: TGTGCCAGCAGCGGGCAGGGGGCTAACACCATATATTTT. This translates into CASSGQGANTIYF.

The rearrangement joins TRBV2 to TRBJ2-5, with 9 bases aligning to TRBD1. Trimming removed 7 bases from V and 5 bases from J; junction bases left unmatched: 5. Germline V gene data show CDR1 as SNHLY and CDR2 as FYNNEI. This CDR3 has 13 residues. DNA of the CDR3: TGTGCCAGCACTGGGGGGACAGGGGAGACCCAGTACTTC. Its protein product is CASTGGTGETQYF.

The J gene is TRBJ2-3, the V gene TRBV5-1, with 15 bases that match TRBD2. The J segment lost 4 bases and the V segment lost 0 bases, leaving 3 bases of the junction unmatched. Germline V lookup: CDR1 SGHRS, CDR2 YFSETQ. This CDR3 region has 17 residues. CDR3 nucleotide sequence: TGCGCCAGCAGCTTGGCCCGGACTAGCGGGGGGGCAGATACGCAGTATTTT. This sequence encodes CASSLARTSGGADTQYF.

V is TRBV14 and J is TRBJ2-7; D might be TRBD1 (5 bases). This CDR3 region has 15 residues. Trimming removed 2 bases at V and 2 bases at J, with 13 bases between. CDR1 is SGHDN and CDR2 is FVKESK in the germline V gene. CDR3 loop: CASSQNGQSPYEQYF. In DNA form, the CDR3 reads TGTGCCAGCAGCCAAAATGGACAATCGCCCTACGAGCAGTACTTC.

The V call is TRBV19, the J call TRBJ2-5; 8 nucleotides match TRBD2. The CDR3 sequence is 14 residues long. The V gene end was trimmed by 3 bases and the J gene end by 5 bases; junction bases not matched to a gene: 5. From germline, CDR1 is LNHDA and CDR2 SQIVND (reference sequence). For the CDR3, the DNA is TGTGCCAGTAGTATGCGCGGGGGGCGGGAGACCCAGTACTTC. This gives the protein CASSMRGGRETQYF. The full variable domain, rest sourced from reference TRBV19 and TRBJ2-5, is DGGITQSPKYLFRKEGQNVTLSCEQNLNHDAMYWYRQDPGQGLRLIYYSQIVNDFQKGDIAEGYSVSREKKESFPLTVTSAQKNPTAFYLCASSMRGGRETQYFGPGTRLLVL.

For the CDR3, the DNA is TGTGCCATCAGGGGGACAGGGTTTCACGAGCAGTACTTC. Translation gives CAIRGTGFHEQYF. This chain uses TRBV10-3 with TRBJ2-7; 9 positions agree with TRBD1. The CDR3 loop spans 13 amino acids. Trimming removed 6 bases from V and 5 bases from J; junction bases left unmatched: 5. The germline gives CDR1 ENHRY, CDR2 SYGVKD.

The chain is built from TRBV18 and TRBJ1-1; D might be TRBD1 (5 bases). V lost 4 bases, J lost 4 bases, and 13 bases lay in between. This CDR3 comprises 14 residues. Germline loops: CDR1 KGHSH, CDR2 LQKENI. The CDR3 region has the DNA TGTGCCAGCTCACAAACCGGGACCGCCACTGAAGCTTTCTTT. This translates into CASSQTGTATEAFF.

In this sample, this clone turned up once. The chain employs TRBV7-3 and TRBJ1-1; D gene uncertain. The CDR3 runs to 13 residues. V lost 5 bases to trimming and J lost 3 bases, with 10 bases between them. Germline CDR1 reads SGHTA; CDR2 reads FQGTGA. In DNA, the CDR3 is TGTGCCAGCAGCGAAAAAAGGGACACTGAAGCTTTCTTT. Its protein product is CASSEKRDTEAFF. Using reference TRBV7-3 and TRBJ1-1 for the parts outside the CDR3, the full variable domain is GAGVSQTPSNKVTEKGKYVELRCDPISGHTALYWYRQSLGQGPEFLIYFQGTGAADDSGLPNDRFFAVRPEGSVSTLKIQRTERGDSAVYLCASSEKRDTEAFFGQGTRLTVV.

V and J are TRBV4-2 and TRBJ2-7; D gene uncertain. Trimming left V 0 bases short and J 6 bases short, with 9 bases between. The CDR3 is 13 residues long. CDR1 is LGHNA and CDR2 is YNFKEQ in the germline V gene. The CDR3 here is CASSQDLKGEQYF. In nucleotides, the CDR3 is TGTGCCAGCAGCCAAGATCTGAAGGGCGAGCAGTACTTC.